These 23 T cell receptor beta chains came from one sample sequenced in a study of siplizumab effects on memory and regulatory T cells. Clones were read by immunoSEQ multiplex PCR, and TCRdb kept only the in-frame ones, dropping some. This sample has about 64,000 clones, with approximately 96% found just once. Sequencing was performed on naive CD8+ T cells sorted from blood. The origin of the receptors is a human donor in good health.

This chain joins TRBV11-2 and TRBJ2-2; unclear D gene. The CDR3 spans 14 residues. In germline, CDR1 is SGHAT, CDR2 FQNNGV. V lost 5 bases to trimming and J lost 3 bases, with 10 bases between them. Here the CDR3 reads CASSPNRDTGELFF. The CDR3 DNA follows: TGTGCCAGCAGCCCCAATAGAGACACCGGGGAGCTGTTTTTT. The full variable domain, in which reference TRBV11-2 and TRBJ2-2 provide the parts outside the CDR3, is EAGVAQSPRYKIIEKRQSVAFWCNPISGHATLYWYQQILGQGPKLLIQFQNNGVVDDSQLPKDRFSAERLKGVDSTLKIQPAKLEDSAVYLCASSPNRDTGELFFGEGSRLTVL.

The chain employs TRBV7-2 and TRBJ2-7; TRBD2 might be the D (5 bases). Germline V gene sequence: CDR1 SGHTA, CDR2 FQGNSA. CDR3 length: 14 residues. V lost 3 bases and J 0 bases, leaving 9 bases between the germline ends. Here the CDR3 reads CASSFSVSSYEQYF. CDR3 in DNA: TGTGCCAGCAGCTTTAGCGTTAGCTCCTACGAGCAGTACTTC.

V is TRBV7-2 and J is TRBJ1-2, with 8 bases lining up with TRBD1. The V and J ends lost 5 bases and 3 bases, in that order; junction bases with no gene match: 5. The CDR3 covers 14 residues. From germline, CDR1 is SGHTA and CDR2 FQGNSA. CDR3 protein: CASSLLDRDYGYTF. The CDR3 DNA is TGTGCCAGCAGCCTATTGGACAGGGACTATGGCTACACCTTC.

V gene TRBV13 combines with J gene TRBJ2-1; the match to TRBD2 covers 13 bases. The germline V gene encodes CDR1 PRHDT and CDR2 FYEKMQ (reference sequence). CDR3 length equals 16 residues. J lost 9 bases, V lost 4 bases, and 9 bases had no gene match. CDR3 nucleotide sequence: TGTGCCAGCAGCTCCCCACTAGCGGGGGGGAGGAGTGAGCAGTTCTTC. Its protein is CASSSPLAGGRSEQFF.

The chain links TRBV27 to TRBJ1-5; no clear D. The length of the CDR3 is 13 residues. CDR1 MNHEY and CDR2 SMNVEV come from the germline V gene (reference sequence). V shed 4 bases and J shed 0 bases, with 4 bases lying between them. CDR3 bases: TGTGCCAGCAGTTCAGGTAGCAATCAGCCCCAGCATTTT. Its translation is CASSSGSNQPQHF.

This rearrangement joins TRBV28 to TRBJ2-5; 11 bases align to TRBD1. With 3 bases clipped from V and 4 bases from J, the junction kept 4 bases outside the gene matches. This CDR3 has 15 residues. In germline, CDR1 is MDHEN, CDR2 SYDVKM. DNA for the CDR3: TGTGCCAGCAGTTTTACCGGGACAGGGGGAGAGACCCAGTACTTC. Its translation: CASSFTGTGGETQYF.

The CDR3 coding sequence is TGTGCCAGCAGTTTGTTAGGGGCTAATCAGCCCCAGCATTTT. It codes for CASSLLGANQPQHF. The chain recombines TRBV27 with TRBJ1-5; possible D gene TRBD1, 5 bases. Germline CDR1 is MNHEY and CDR2 is SMNVEV (reference sequence). Trimming removed 3 bases at V and 4 bases at J, with 10 bases between. The CDR3 is 14 amino acids.

The CDR3 reads CASSMGGMETQYF. The CDR3, as DNA: TGTGCCAGTAGTATGGGAGGGATGGAGACCCAGTACTTC. V gene TRBV19 combines with J gene TRBJ2-5; TRBD2 matches at 7 bases. The CDR3 covers 13 residues. Per the germline V gene, CDR1 is LNHDA and CDR2 is SQIVND (reference sequence). Trimming took 3 bases from V and 5 from J; bases not matched to a gene: 3.

The chain recombines TRBV7-3 with TRBJ1-6; D unresolved. Germline CDR1 is SGHTA and CDR2 is FQGTGA. With 3 bases removed from V and 7 bases from J, the gap between germline ends came to 7 bases. The CDR3 runs to 13 residues. This CDR3 is CASSFGPNSPLHF. In DNA form, the CDR3 reads TGTGCCAGCAGCTTCGGACCAAATTCACCCCTCCACTTT.

The rearrangement links TRBV7-6 to TRBJ1-1; TRBD1 agrees at 7 bases. The V segment lost 2 bases and the J segment 3 bases; nucleotides outside the gene matches: 12. CDR3 length equals 17 residues. From germline, CDR1 is SGHVS and CDR2 FNYEAQ. As DNA, the CDR3 is TGTGCCAGCAGCTTATCCGGGTCGGAGGGGGCAGACACTGAAGCTTTCTTT. Encoded protein: CASSLSGSEGADTEAFF. Filled out from reference TRBV7-6 and TRBJ1-1, the complete variable domain reads GAGVSQSPRYKVTKRGQDVALRCDPISGHVSLYWYRQALGQGPEFLTYFNYEAQQDKSGLPNDRFSAERPEGSISTLTIQRTEQRDSAMYRCASSLSGSEGADTEAFFGQGTRLTVV.

V is TRBV5-4 and J is TRBJ2-3; D is unresolved. The CDR3 length is 12 residues. CDR1 SGHNT and CDR2 YYREEE come from the germline V gene (reference sequence). V was cut by 6 bases and J by 5 bases, with 10 bases left in between. CDR3 sequence: CASMRSGDTQYF. The CDR3 DNA is TGTGCCAGCATGCGGAGTGGAGATACGCAGTATTTT.

The V gene is TRBV7-9, the J gene TRBJ2-7, with 9 bases identical to TRBD1. Trimming cost V 3 bases and J 5 bases; bases outside gene matches: 5. This CDR3 spans 14 amino acids. Germline V gene data show CDR1 as SEHNR and CDR2 as FQNEAQ (reference sequence). CDR3 nucleotide sequence: TGTGCCAGCAGCTTCACCGGGACAGGGAACGAGCAGTACTTC. Its protein is CASSFTGTGNEQYF.

In the case of this clone: Other DNA sequences in the same sample also yield this CDR3. Here the CDR3 reads CASSQDQGSNQPQHF. CDR3 sequence (DNA): TGCGCCAGCAGCCAAGATCAGGGAAGCAATCAGCCCCAGCATTTT. V usage is TRBV4-1 and J usage is TRBJ1-5; TRBD1 is a possible D gene (5 bases). The ends were cut back, 0 bases at V and 1 base at J, with 7 bases in the middle. Germline-derived CDR1 and CDR2 are MGHRA and YSYEKL. This CDR3 is built from 15 residues.

The rearrangement uses TRBV14 and TRBJ1-4; TRBD1 might be the D (6 bases). Germline V lookup: CDR1 SGHDN, CDR2 FVKESK. V was pared by 1 base and J by 0 bases, with 12 bases between. The CDR3 loop spans 17 amino acids. The CDR3 region has the DNA TGTGCCAGCAGCCAAGGAACTTCAGGGGCAACTAATGAAAAACTGTTTTTT. Translated: CASSQGTSGATNEKLFF.

This chain joins TRBV30 and TRBJ2-7; D gene ambiguous. CDR3 length equals 11 residues. V was cut by 4 bases and J by 6 bases, with 10 bases left in between. The V gene's germline CDR1 is GTSNPN and CDR2 SVGIG (reference sequence). The CDR3: CAWTVSGEQYF. Written as DNA, the CDR3 is TGTGCCTGGACGGTATCAGGCGAGCAGTACTTC.

In its sample, this clone was seen a few times. V gene TRBV28 combines with J gene TRBJ1-2, with unresolved D. The CDR3 extends over 14 amino acids. The ends were cut back, 3 bases at V and 6 bases at J, with 14 bases in the middle. Germline values: CDR1 MDHEN, CDR2 SYDVKM. This CDR3 reads CASSFIGVLDGYTF. The CDR3 DNA is TGTGCCAGCAGTTTCATTGGGGTATTGGATGGCTACACCTTC.

As regards this clone: At one end, the junction sequence differs from germline, possibly due to a read error. The rearrangement uses TRBV10-1 and TRBJ2-3; possible D gene TRBD1, 6 bases. The CDR3 length is 14 residues. Germline lookup yields CDR1 WNHNN and CDR2 SYGVQD (reference sequence). CDR3 bases: TGCGCCAGCAGCGAGTATGGGGGCCAAGATACGCAGTATTTT. This encodes CASSEYGGQDTQYF.

The V call is TRBV9, the J call TRBJ2-1, with TRBD2 matching over 9 bases. This CDR3 contains 18 residues. Trimming took 0 bases from V and 0 from J; bases not matched to a gene: 7. Germline-derived CDR1 and CDR2 are SGDLS and YYNGEE. CDR3 in DNA: TGTGCCAGCAGCGTAGAGAGTAGCGGGGGTAGCTCCTACAATGAGCAGTTCTTC. This codes for CASSVESSGGSSYNEQFF.

The rearrangement uses TRBV27 and TRBJ2-1; possible D gene TRBD2, 6 bases. This CDR3 region has 16 residues. Trimming shortened V by 2 bases and J by 0 bases, and 11 bases separated the two germline ends. From germline, CDR1 is MNHEY and CDR2 SMNVEV (reference sequence). The CDR3 nucleotides read TGTGCCAGCAGTTTAGATTCCGGGAGCTCCTACAATGAGCAGTTCTTC. It translates to CASSLDSGSSYNEQFF.

In this sample, this clone turned up once. The chain couples TRBV28 to TRBJ2-7, with a weak D call TRBD2 (7 bases). This CDR3 spans 11 amino acids. Trimming shortened V by 7 bases and J by 12 bases, and 16 bases separated the two germline ends. The V gene's germline CDR1 is MDHEN and CDR2 SYDVKM. The CDR3 DNA is TGTGCCAGCAAGGGGGGGGCTAGGAGGTACTTC. It yields the protein CASKGGARRYF. The full variable domain, its missing parts supplied by reference TRBV28 and TRBJ2-7, is DVKVTQSSRYLVKRTGEKVFLECVQDMDHENMFWYRQDPGLGLRLIYFSYDVKMKEKGDIPEGYSVSREKKERFSLILESASTNQTSMYLCASKGGARRYFGPGTRLTVT.

This rearrangement joins TRBV7-9 to TRBJ2-1; perhaps TRBD2 as D (7 bases). The ends were cut back, 5 bases at V and 0 bases at J, with 14 bases in the middle. Germline CDR1 reads SEHNR; CDR2 reads FQNEAQ (reference sequence). CDR3 length: 16 amino acids. This CDR3 is CASSPREGGSYNEQFF. CDR3 DNA sequence: TGTGCCAGCAGCCCCAGGGAGGGGGGCTCCTACAATGAGCAGTTCTTC. Drawing the rest from reference TRBV7-9 and TRBJ2-1, the complete variable domain is DTGVSQNPRHKITKRGQNVTFRCDPISEHNRLYWYRQTLGQGPEFLTYFQNEAQLEKSRLLSDRFSAERPKGSFSTLEIQRTEQGDSAMYLCASSPREGGSYNEQFFGPGTRLTVL.

This clone has only one observation. The rearrangement links TRBV19 to TRBJ2-7; the match to TRBD1 covers 10 bases. Germline values: CDR1 LNHDA, CDR2 SQIVND (reference sequence). This CDR3 spans 13 amino acids. The trim removed 5 bases at V and 7 bases at J, leaving 5 bases unmatched. This chain's CDR3 is CASSGTGDGEQYF. The CDR3 nucleotides read TGTGCCAGTAGTGGGACAGGGGACGGGGAGCAGTACTTC.

This rearrangement joins TRBV9 to TRBJ1-2, with a possible D match to TRBD1 (6 bases). The CDR3 has 13 residues. V dropped 4 bases and J dropped 8 bases, with 15 bases sitting between them. CDR1 SGDLS and CDR2 YYNGEE come from the germline V gene. CDR3 sequence: CASSPLQGTGYTF. Here the CDR3 DNA reads TGTGCCAGCAGCCCCCTACAGGGAACGGGCTACACCTTC.